Listed below are T cell receptor beta chains from one sample, sequenced in a study of blood T cell repertoires in COVID-19. Produced via immunoSEQ multiplex PCR; TCRdb's table is partial and in-frame only. This repertoire shows approximately 240,000 clones, about 86% found once; its top ten account for 1.3%. The source material was PBMCs or T cells enriched from blood (not recorded which). The receptors were gathered from a woman aged 40 to 49 with acute COVID-19. The CDR3 runs from the conserved cysteine through the conserved F or W. The D gene is left open where the match is weak. Clone size is stated in some rows and not others, as once, few, many or a class when expanded.

cdr3_length	v_call	j_call	clone_size	d_call	cdr3_aa	cdr3_nt
13	TRBV6-5	TRBJ2-7	.	.	CASRAQGRAEQYF	TGTGCCAGCCGGGCGCAGGGGCGGGCCGAGCAGTACTTC
16	TRBV7-2	TRBJ1-2	.	.	CASNHSPDRANYGYTF	TGTGCCAGCAACCACAGTCCCGACAGAGCTAACTATGGCTACACCTTC
17	TRBV3-1/TRBV3-2	TRBJ1-5	once	TRBD1	CASSQATGGDVYQPQHF	TGTGCCAGCAGCCAAGCGACAGGGGGCGACGTTTATCAGCCCCAGCATTTT
16	TRBV27	TRBJ2-2	.	.	CASSFNWQANTGELFF	TGTGCCAGCAGTTTTAACTGGCAGGCTAACACCGGGGAGCTGTTTTTT
15	TRBV15	TRBJ1-1	.	TRBD1	CATSPEGGDRMGAFF	TGTGCCACCAGCCCAGAGGGAGGGGACAGGATGGGAGCTTTCTTT
21	TRBV7-3	TRBJ2-1	.	TRBD1	CASSLMVVPDRALSSYNEQFF	TGTGCCAGCAGCTTAATGGTCGTCCCGGACAGGGCTCTTAGTTCCTACAATGAGCAGTTCTTC
13	TRBV7-9	TRBJ2-1	.	.	CASSSQGRGEQFF	TGTGCCAGCAGCTCTCAAGGGCGGGGTGAGCAGTTCTTC
13	TRBV30	TRBJ1-1	.	.	CAWSQTANTEAFF	TGTGCCTGGAGCCAGACAGCGAACACTGAAGCTTTCTTT
14	TRBV19	TRBJ1-1	.	.	CASSISGANTEAFF	TGTGCCAGTAGTATATCAGGGGCGAACACTGAAGCTTTCTTT
17	TRBV5-4	TRBJ2-5	.	.	CASSPMGAGPEQETQYF	TGTGCCAGCAGCCCGATGGGGGCAGGGCCGGAACAAGAGACCCAGTACTTC
19	TRBV21-1	TRBJ1-1	few	.	CASSPIPHATRGQDTEAFF	TGTGCCAGCAGTCCCATACCCCATGCTACCAGGGGGCAGGACACTGAAGCTTTCTTT
16	TRBV27	TRBJ1-2	few	TRBD1	CASMTTGGGGNYGYTF	TGTGCCAGCATGACGACAGGGGGCGGGGGTAACTATGGCTACACCTTC
13	TRBV29-1	TRBJ2-7	.	.	CSVALRGPYEQYF	TGCAGCGTTGCCCTCCGAGGCCCCTACGAGCAGTACTTC
14	TRBV6-5	TRBJ1-6	few	.	CASSYSAGFSPLHF	TGTGCCAGCAGTTACTCGGCAGGTTTTTCACCCCTCCACTTT
15	TRBV11-2	TRBJ2-7	.	.	CASSLTGSPSYEQYF	TGTGCCAGCAGCTTAACGGGGTCTCCCTCCTACGAGCAGTACTTC
16	TRBV7-2	TRBJ2-2	few	TRBD2	CASSHPGLAADRELFF	TGTGCCAGCAGCCATCCTGGACTAGCGGCCGACCGGGAGCTGTTTTTT
14	TRBV19	TRBJ1-1	.	TRBD1	CASSTGQENTEAFF	TGTGCCAGTAGTACCGGACAGGAGAACACTGAAGCTTTCTTT
14	TRBV6-5	TRBJ1-2	few	.	CASRRGGGNYGYTF	TGTGCCAGCAGAAGAGGGGGGGGAAACTATGGCTACACCTTC
14	TRBV6-2/TRBV6-3	TRBJ2-7	.	TRBD1	CASSYPGQEYEQYF	TGTGCCAGCAGTTACCCTGGACAGGAGTACGAGCAGTACTTC
12	TRBV3-1/TRBV3-2	TRBJ2-7	.	.	CASSQGAGYWYF	TGTGCCAGCAGTCAAGGGGCTGGTTACTGGTACTTC
12	TRBV5-1	TRBJ2-7	.	TRBD2	CAPSGGSNEQYF	TGCGCCCCTTCTGGCGGGAGCAACGAGCAGTACTTC
14	TRBV18	TRBJ1-1	once	.	CASSQIYRNTEAFF	TGTGCCAGCTCACAGATTTACAGGAACACTGAAGCTTTCTTT
16	TRBV15	TRBJ2-5	few	.	CATSLHVLANQETQYF	TGTGCCACCAGCCTCCACGTTTTAGCCAACCAAGAGACCCAGTACTTC
15	TRBV18	TRBJ1-2	few	.	CASSPRASSNYGYTF	TGTGCCAGCTCACCACGGGCTTCATCTAACTATGGCTACACCTTC
21	TRBV10-1	TRBJ1-5	few	TRBD1	CASKSVDAGTGGHIGNQPQHF	TGCGCCAGCAAAAGTGTTGACGCCGGGACAGGGGGCCATATAGGCAATCAGCCCCAGCATTTT
16	TRBV27	TRBJ2-7	medium-sized	TRBD1	CASSPRLGTASYEQYF	TGTGCCAGCAGCCCACGACTCGGGACAGCCTCCTACGAGCAGTACTTC
14	TRBV7-9	TRBJ1-1	.	.	CASSHGQRNTEAFF	TGTGCCAGCAGCCACGGACAGAGAAACACTGAAGCTTTCTTT
13	TRBV2	TRBJ1-2	.	.	CASSEGDTYGYTF	TGTGCCAGCAGTGAGGGGGACACCTATGGCTACACCTTC
14	TRBV6-5	TRBJ1-4	.	.	CATYKGATNEKLFF	TGTGCCACTTACAAAGGGGCGACTAATGAAAAACTGTTTTTT
17	TRBV5-8	TRBJ2-4	.	TRBD2	CASSLQGTGLSKNIQYF	TGTGCCAGCAGCTTGCAGGGCACGGGACTATCCAAAAACATTCAGTACTTC
13	TRBV7-6	TRBJ1-2	.	.	CASSPRDSPGYTF	TGTGCCAGCAGCCCACGCGACAGTCCAGGCTACACCTTC
15	TRBV7-2	TRBJ1-4	.	.	CASSDGRPGMEKLFF	TGTGCCAGCAGCGACGGCCGACCCGGGATGGAAAAACTGTTTTTT
15	TRBV11-2	TRBJ2-7	.	TRBD1	CASSQRGPGSYEQYF	TGTGCCAGCAGTCAAAGGGGGCCCGGCTCCTACGAGCAGTACTTC
12	TRBV29-1	TRBJ1-4	.	.	CSVGRGGEKLFF	TGCAGCGTTGGTAGAGGCGGTGAAAAACTGTTTTTT
17	TRBV5-1	TRBJ2-2	.	.	CASSRTLRDRNTGELFF	TGCGCCAGCAGCCGGACTCTTCGGGATAGGAACACCGGGGAGCTGTTTTTT
15	TRBV7-8	TRBJ2-2	many	.	CASSRPGRRAGELFF	TGTGCCAGCAGCCGACCGGGCCGGAGGGCCGGGGAGCTGTTTTTT
13	TRBV10-3	TRBJ2-1	.	.	CAIRPRDYNEQFF	TGTGCCATCAGACCCCGGGACTACAATGAGCAGTTCTTC
13	TRBV11-2	TRBJ2-7	.	.	CASSLERSYEQYF	TGTGCCAGCAGCTTAGAACGGTCCTACGAGCAGTACTTC
15	TRBV15	TRBJ1-6	.	TRBD1	CATSRDHTGDSPLHF	TGTGCCACCAGCAGAGATCATACAGGGGATTCACCCCTCCACTTT
16	TRBV5-6	TRBJ2-5	few	TRBD1	CASSSLGRTGWETQYF	TGTGCCAGCAGCTCCCTAGGCAGGACAGGGTGGGAGACCCAGTACTTC
14	TRBV27	TRBJ1-1	.	.	CASQYAQGGIEAFF	TGTGCCAGTCAATACGCCCAGGGAGGGATTGAAGCTTTCTTT
15	TRBV11-3	TRBJ2-2	.	TRBD2	CASSQAAGANWELFF	TGTGCCAGCAGCCAGGCAGCGGGGGCGAACTGGGAGCTGTTTTTT
14	TRBV7-9	TRBJ1-4	.	.	CASSPQGVFEKLFF	TGTGCCAGCAGCCCACAGGGAGTGTTCGAAAAACTGTTTTTT
13	TRBV5-1	TRBJ2-1	.	.	CGSSLGGHNEQFF	TGCGGGAGCAGCTTGGGGGGGCACAATGAGCAGTTCTTC
15	TRBV30	TRBJ2-2	once	TRBD2	CAWSISGIHTGELFF	TGTGCCTGGAGTATAAGCGGGATTCACACCGGGGAGCTGTTTTTT
14	TRBV6-2/TRBV6-3	TRBJ1-2	.	.	CASNPTTDYYGYTF	TGTGCCAGCAACCCGACAACGGATTACTATGGCTACACCTTC
15	TRBV5-5	TRBJ1-5	.	.	CASSLDSSGVQPQHF	TGTGCCAGCAGCTTGGATTCGTCAGGGGTTCAGCCCCAGCATTTT
15	TRBV3-1/TRBV3-2	TRBJ1-6	.	TRBD1	CASSPRDRGNSPLHF	TGTGCCAGCAGCCCTCGGGACAGGGGGAATTCACCCCTCCACTTT
13	TRBV27	TRBJ2-5	once	.	CASRTRMGETQYF	TGTGCCAGCAGGACTAGAATGGGAGAGACCCAGTACTTC
16	TRBV18	TRBJ2-1	.	TRBD2	CASSPSSGGALNEQFF	TGTGCCAGCTCACCGTCCAGCGGGGGGGCCTTAAATGAGCAGTTCTTC
13	TRBV18	TRBJ1-1	.	.	CASSLRRATEAFF	TGTGCCAGCTCTCTCCGGAGGGCTACTGAAGCTTTCTTT
16	TRBV2	TRBJ1-6	.	.	CASSEVGSSYNSPLHF	TGTGCCAGCAGCGAGGTGGGGAGCTCCTATAATTCACCCCTCCACTTT
14	TRBV29-1	TRBJ2-1	.	TRBD2	CSVGGLAGVGEQFF	TGCAGCGTTGGCGGACTAGCGGGAGTTGGGGAGCAGTTCTTC
14	TRBV5-1	TRBJ2-7	.	.	CASSLLPSSYEQYF	TGCGCCAGCAGCTTGCTACCAAGCTCCTACGAGCAGTACTTC
16	TRBV5-1	TRBJ1-2	once	.	CASSLAEYEGDYGYTF	TGCGCCAGCAGCTTGGCGGAGTATGAGGGGGACTATGGCTACACCTTC
18	TRBV4-1	TRBJ2-3	few	TRBD2	CASSQGAGAGGGTDTQYF	TGCGCCAGCAGCCAGGGGGCTGGAGCGGGGGGCGGGACAGATACGCAGTATTTT
17	TRBV3-1/TRBV3-2	TRBJ2-2	.	TRBD2	CASSQGGLAGDTGELFF	TGTGCCAGCAGCCAAGGGGGACTAGCGGGAGATACCGGGGAGCTGTTTTTT
16	TRBV4-2	TRBJ1-2	.	.	CASSQEAGGTIYGYTF	TGTGCCAGCAGCCAAGAAGCCGGGGGTACTATCTATGGCTACACCTTC
15	TRBV7-3	TRBJ2-3	.	TRBD2	CASSSGTRRGDTQYF	TGTGCCAGCAGCTCGGGGACTAGGAGGGGAGATACGCAGTATTTT
16	TRBV7-6	TRBJ1-1	.	TRBD1	CASSPGTAYEVTEAFF	TGTGCCAGCAGCCCGGGGACAGCCTACGAGGTGACTGAAGCTTTCTTT